Following are 20 T cell receptor beta chains from one sample sequenced in a study of blood T cell repertoires in COVID-19. Produced via immunoSEQ multiplex PCR; TCRdb's table is partial and in-frame only. The sample lists 45,000 to 65,000 clones, approximately 82% occurring once. Material for sequencing was peripheral blood. These receptor sequences come from a man aged 60 to 69 with acute or convalescent COVID-19.

The V and J genes are TRBV12-3 or TRBV12-4 and TRBJ1-3; no clear D. CDR3 length equals 13 residues. Deletions cut 6 bases from V and 0 bases from J, with 6 bases between. The DNA of the CDR3 is TGTGCCAGCAGCCGGGGCTCTGGAAACACCATATATTTT. Translation gives CASSRGSGNTIYF.

The genes are TRBV19 and TRBJ2-1, with 7 bases lining up with TRBD1. The germline V gene has CDR1 LNHDA and CDR2 SQIVND (reference sequence). This CDR3 is built from 14 residues. Trimming cost V 5 bases and J 7 bases; bases outside gene matches: 8. Here the CDR3 DNA reads TGTGCCAGTAGTGCCCGACAGGGCCCGAATGAGCAGTTCTTC. Protein sequence: CASSARQGPNEQFF. The full variable domain, its missing parts supplied by reference TRBV19 and TRBJ2-1, is DGGITQSPKYLFRKEGQNVTLSCEQNLNHDAMYWYRQDPGQGLRLIYYSQIVNDFQKGDIAEGYSVSREKKESFPLTVTSAQKNPTAFYLCASSARQGPNEQFFGPGTRLTVL.

V usage is TRBV7-9 and J usage is TRBJ1-2, with a weak D call TRBD1 (6 bases). CDR1 SEHNR and CDR2 FQNEAQ come from the germline V gene (reference sequence). The CDR3 is 14 residues long. The ends were cut back, 1 base at V and 3 bases at J, with 9 bases in the middle. CDR3 protein: CASSLGTGYYGYTF. The CDR3 DNA follows: TGTGCCAGCAGCTTAGGAACAGGGTACTATGGCTACACCTTC.

This clone was detected only a few times. The V gene is TRBV6-5, the J gene TRBJ2-3; 8 nucleotides agree with TRBD2. V gave up 7 bases and J gave up 1 base; unmatched junction bases: 4. From germline, CDR1 is MNHEY and CDR2 SVGAGI. This CDR3 has 14 amino acids. CDR3 sequence: CASTGTRGTDTQYF. The DNA of the CDR3 is TGTGCCAGCACCGGGACTAGAGGCACAGATACGCAGTATTTT.

Only a few counts were recorded for this clone. The V call is TRBV7-9, the J call TRBJ1-3; TRBD1 agrees at 10 bases. CDR1 is SEHNR and CDR2 is FQNEAQ in the germline V gene (reference sequence). After removal of 5 bases from V and 4 bases from J, the junction contained 8 bases not matched to a gene. The CDR3 is made up of 16 amino acids. Here the CDR3 reads CASSPRQGASGNTIYF. CDR3 bases: TGTGCCAGCAGCCCCCGACAGGGGGCCTCCGGAAACACCATATATTTT.

This chain uses TRBV2 with TRBJ2-7; 7 bases are shared with TRBD1. The CDR3 loop spans 13 amino acids. Germline CDR1 is SNHLY and CDR2 is FYNNEI. The CDR3 loop reads CASSESGGRWVSV. CDR3 DNA sequence: TGTGCCAGCAGTGAGTCAGGGGGTAGGTGGGTAAGCGTC.

The chain couples TRBV28 to TRBJ1-2; D uncertain. The length of the CDR3 is 13 residues. V was trimmed by 2 bases and J by 6 bases, leaving 10 bases between them. Germline lookup yields CDR1 MDHEN and CDR2 SYDVKM. CDR3 loop: CASSLGPGDGYTF. Here the CDR3 DNA reads TGTGCCAGCAGTTTAGGCCCAGGCGATGGCTACACCTTC.

The chain recombines TRBV29-1 with TRBJ1-3; D gene ambiguous. Trimming pared 8 bases from V and 2 bases from J, leaving 22 bases between. CDR1 is SQVTM and CDR2 is ANQGSEA in the germline V gene. CDR3 length: 16 amino acids. In DNA, the CDR3 is TGCAGCCCTCACAAGATGCAGACACCAACTGGAAACACCATATATTTT. Translating it yields CSPHKMQTPTGNTIYF.

This CDR3 reads CASSPTGTGGTGYNEQFF. The DNA of the CDR3 is TGTGCCAGCAGCCCTACAGGGACAGGGGGTACGGGGTACAATGAGCAGTTCTTC. J is TRBJ2-1 and V is TRBV11-2, with 11 bases fitting TRBD1. CDR3 length: 18 amino acids. V shed 5 bases, J shed 4 bases, and the junction held 13 bases outside the gene matches. Germline CDR1 is SGHAT and CDR2 is FQNNGV.

This sequence joins TRBV5-1 and TRBJ1-1; 7 positions agree with TRBD1. CDR1 is SGHRS and CDR2 is YFSETQ in the germline V gene. Trimming removed 2 bases from V and 7 bases from J; junction bases left unmatched: 5. This CDR3 has 13 residues. The CDR3 region is CASSFTGQVEAFF. DNA of the CDR3: TGCGCCAGCAGCTTCACCGGACAGGTTGAAGCTTTCTTT.

This chain uses TRBV2 with TRBJ2-5; possible D gene TRBD2, 7 bases. The CDR3 covers 16 residues. Trimming pared 6 bases from V and 4 bases from J, leaving 21 bases between. Germline V gene data show CDR1 as SNHLY and CDR2 as FYNNEI. The CDR3: CASSVGGGQRGETQYF. The CDR3 DNA sequence: TGTGCCAGCAGCGTCGGCGGGGGCCAAAGAGGAGAGACCCAGTACTTC.

The chain links TRBV7-2 to TRBJ1-2; 8 bases map to TRBD1. After removal of 5 bases from V and 8 bases from J, the junction contained 10 bases not matched to a gene. The germline V gene encodes CDR1 SGHTA and CDR2 FQGNSA. The CDR3 sequence is 14 residues long. Here the CDR3 reads CASSDYRTGRGYTF. The CDR3 DNA follows: TGTGCCAGCAGCGACTATCGGACAGGGAGAGGCTACACCTTC.

This clone was found a few times. The genes are TRBV18 and TRBJ1-4, with D unclear. V lost 2 bases and J lost 4, with 17 bases in between. Germline V CDR1 and CDR2: KGHSH, LQKENI. The CDR3 extends over 17 amino acids. The DNA for the CDR3 is TGTGCCAGCTCACCAAAGGCGATAAGTCTAGATAATGAAAAACTGTTTTTT. Its protein is CASSPKAISLDNEKLFF.

The chain recombines TRBV29-1 with TRBJ1-3; TRBD1 aligns across 9 bases. V lost 7 bases to trimming and J lost 4 bases; unmatched junction nucleotides: 5. The CDR3 spans 13 residues. Germline loops: CDR1 SQVTM, CDR2 ANQGSEA. The CDR3 sequence: CSAGQGRGNTIYF. CDR3 sequence (DNA): TGCAGCGCTGGACAGGGGAGGGGAAACACCATATATTTT.

A few counts support this clone. The rearrangement uses TRBV5-1 and TRBJ2-1; the match to TRBD2 covers 8 bases. Trimming took 4 bases from V and 6 from J; bases not matched to a gene: 9. This CDR3 spans 15 amino acids. Germline V CDR1 and CDR2: SGHRS, YFSETQ. CDR3 DNA sequence: TGCGCCAGCAGCCCCGGGATAGCGGGGCCCAATGAGCAGTTCTTC. Translation: CASSPGIAGPNEQFF.

The chain joins TRBV6-5 to TRBJ2-4, with unresolved D. V shed 5 bases and J shed 3 bases, with 11 bases lying between them. The CDR3 is 14 amino acids. CDR1 is MNHEY and CDR2 is SVGAGI in the germline V gene. CDR3 residues: CASSLTTHKNIQYF. CDR3 nucleotides: TGTGCCAGCAGTCTCACTACCCACAAAAACATTCAGTACTTC.

This clone was detected once. The gene calls are TRBV28 and TRBJ2-7; D is ambiguous. The germline V gene has CDR1 MDHEN and CDR2 SYDVKM. The CDR3 loop spans 14 amino acids. V lost 2 bases and J 4 bases, leaving 12 bases between the germline ends. In DNA form, the CDR3 reads TGTGCCAGCAGTTTAAATGGTCGGGTTTACGAGCAGTACTTC. Amino acid sequence: CASSLNGRVYEQYF.

This chain connects TRBV11-3 to TRBJ2-1, with 13 bases matching TRBD2. Trimming at V came to 4 bases and at J to 6 bases, leaving 3 bases not matched to a gene. Germline V gives CDR1 SGHNT, CDR2 YENEEA. This CDR3 has 15 amino acids. As DNA, the CDR3 is TGTGCCAGCAGCTCCCGGACTAGCGGGGGCAATGAGCAGTTCTTC. Translating it yields CASSSRTSGGNEQFF.

The chain has TRBV23-1 and TRBJ2-7, with a weak D call TRBD1 (5 bases). TRBV23-1 qualifies as an ORF whose function is uncertain. The CDR3 runs to 15 residues. With 0 bases removed from V and 3 bases from J, the gap between germline ends came to 12 bases. The CDR3 loop reads CASSQSHHDSYEQYF. DNA for the CDR3: TGCGCCAGCAGTCAATCCCATCACGACAGCTACGAGCAGTACTTC.

The rearrangement joins TRBV5-8 to TRBJ2-7, with TRBD2 matching 8 bases. This CDR3 region has 18 residues. V gave up 0 bases and J gave up 0 bases; unmatched junction bases: 11. Germline loops: CDR1 SGHTS, CDR2 YDEGEE. The CDR3 is CASSLGGGTYSFSYEQYF. DNA of the CDR3: TGTGCCAGCAGCTTGGGCGGGGGGACCTACAGTTTCTCCTACGAGCAGTACTTC.